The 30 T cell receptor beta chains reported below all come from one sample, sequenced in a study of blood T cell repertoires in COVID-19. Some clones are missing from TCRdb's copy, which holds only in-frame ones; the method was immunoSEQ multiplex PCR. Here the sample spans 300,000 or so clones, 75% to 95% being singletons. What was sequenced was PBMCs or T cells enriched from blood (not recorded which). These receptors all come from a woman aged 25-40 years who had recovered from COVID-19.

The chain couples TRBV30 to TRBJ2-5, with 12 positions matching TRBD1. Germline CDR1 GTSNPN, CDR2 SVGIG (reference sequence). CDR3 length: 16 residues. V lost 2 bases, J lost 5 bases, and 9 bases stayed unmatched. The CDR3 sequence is CAWSNPGTGGGETQYF. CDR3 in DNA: TGTGCCTGGAGTAACCCCGGGACAGGGGGCGGGGAGACCCAGTACTTC.

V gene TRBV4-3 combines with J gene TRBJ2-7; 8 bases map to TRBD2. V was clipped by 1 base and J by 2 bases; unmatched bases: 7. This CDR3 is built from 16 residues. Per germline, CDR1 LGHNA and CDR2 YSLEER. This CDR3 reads CASSQGRGGAAYEQYF. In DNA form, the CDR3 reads TGCGCCAGCAGCCAAGGCCGGGGGGGGGCAGCCTACGAGCAGTACTTC.

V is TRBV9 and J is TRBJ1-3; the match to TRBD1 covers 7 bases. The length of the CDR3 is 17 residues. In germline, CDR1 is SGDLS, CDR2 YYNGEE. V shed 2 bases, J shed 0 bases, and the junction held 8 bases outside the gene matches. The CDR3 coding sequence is TGTGCCAGCAGCGTCTTAGGGGGCGGCAGCTCTGGAAACACCATATATTTT. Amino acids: CASSVLGGGSSGNTIYF.

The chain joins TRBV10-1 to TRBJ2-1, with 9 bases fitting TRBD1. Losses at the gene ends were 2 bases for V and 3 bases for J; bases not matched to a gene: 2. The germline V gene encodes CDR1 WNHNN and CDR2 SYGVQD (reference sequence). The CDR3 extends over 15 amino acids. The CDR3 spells CASSEVGQGYNEQFF. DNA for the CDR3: TGCGCCAGCAGTGAGGTGGGACAGGGCTACAATGAGCAGTTCTTC.

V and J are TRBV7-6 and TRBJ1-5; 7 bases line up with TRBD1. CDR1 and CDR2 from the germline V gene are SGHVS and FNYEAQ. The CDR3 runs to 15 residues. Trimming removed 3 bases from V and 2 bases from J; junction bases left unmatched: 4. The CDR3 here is CASSLNGQGNQPQHF. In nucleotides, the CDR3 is TGTGCCAGCAGCTTGAATGGACAGGGCAATCAGCCCCAGCATTTT. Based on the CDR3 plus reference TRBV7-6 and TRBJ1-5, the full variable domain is GAGVSQSPRYKVTKRGQDVALRCDPISGHVSLYWYRQALGQGPEFLTYFNYEAQQDKSGLPNDRFSAERPEGSISTLTIQRTEQRDSAMYRCASSLNGQGNQPQHFGDGTRLSIL.

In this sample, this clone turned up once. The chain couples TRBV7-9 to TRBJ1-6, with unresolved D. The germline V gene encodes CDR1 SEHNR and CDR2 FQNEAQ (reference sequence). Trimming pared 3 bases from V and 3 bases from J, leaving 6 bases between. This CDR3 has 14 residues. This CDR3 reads CASSLESYNSPLHF. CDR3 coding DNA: TGTGCCAGCAGCTTGGAGAGCTATAATTCACCCCTCCACTTT. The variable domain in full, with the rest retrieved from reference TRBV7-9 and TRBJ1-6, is DTGVSQNPRHKITKRGQNVTFRCDPISEHNRLYWYRQTLGQGPEFLTYFQNEAQLEKSRLLSDRFSAERPKGSFSTLEIQRTEQGDSAMYLCASSLESYNSPLHFGNGTRLTVT.

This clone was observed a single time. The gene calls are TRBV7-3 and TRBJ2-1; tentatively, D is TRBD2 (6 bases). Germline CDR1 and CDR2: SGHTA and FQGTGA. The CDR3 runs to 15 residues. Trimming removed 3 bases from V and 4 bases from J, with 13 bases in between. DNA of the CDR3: TGTGCCAGCAGCTTCGGCGGTAGCGGATACAATGAGCAGTTCTTC. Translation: CASSFGGSGYNEQFF.

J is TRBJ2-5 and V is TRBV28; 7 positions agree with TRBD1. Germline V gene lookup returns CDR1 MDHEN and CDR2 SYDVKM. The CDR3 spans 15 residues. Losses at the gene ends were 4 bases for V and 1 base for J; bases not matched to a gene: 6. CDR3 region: CASSSGQTPQETQYF. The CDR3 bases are TGTGCCAGCAGTTCGGGACAGACTCCCCAAGAGACCCAGTACTTC.

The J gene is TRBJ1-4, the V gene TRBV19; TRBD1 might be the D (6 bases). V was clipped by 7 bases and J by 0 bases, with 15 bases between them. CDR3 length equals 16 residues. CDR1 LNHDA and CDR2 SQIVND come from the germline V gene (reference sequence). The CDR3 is CASTRTATATNEKLFF. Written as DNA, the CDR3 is TGTGCCAGTACCAGGACAGCGACCGCAACTAATGAAAAACTGTTTTTT.

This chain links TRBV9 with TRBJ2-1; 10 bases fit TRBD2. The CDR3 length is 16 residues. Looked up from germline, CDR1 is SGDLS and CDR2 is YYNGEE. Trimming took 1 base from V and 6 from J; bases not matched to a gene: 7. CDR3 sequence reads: CASSVRGSGRPNEQFF. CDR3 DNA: TGTGCCAGCAGCGTACGTGGTAGCGGGAGGCCCAATGAGCAGTTCTTC.

The CDR3 spells CAWSRGTGDQPRYEQYF. For the CDR3, the DNA is TGTGCCTGGAGTAGAGGGACAGGGGACCAGCCGAGGTACGAGCAGTACTTC. This chain connects TRBV30 to TRBJ2-7, with TRBD1 matching 10 bases. The CDR3 contains 17 residues. Germline trimming cut 2 bases from V and 4 bases from J; bases unmatched to any gene: 14. From germline, CDR1 is GTSNPN and CDR2 SVGIG (reference sequence).

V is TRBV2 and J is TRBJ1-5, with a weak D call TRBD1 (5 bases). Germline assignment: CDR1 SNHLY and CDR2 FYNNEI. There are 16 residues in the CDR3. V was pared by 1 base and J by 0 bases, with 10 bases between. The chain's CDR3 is CASSEGEGSSNQPQHF. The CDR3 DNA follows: TGTGCCAGCAGTGAAGGGGAGGGGAGTAGCAATCAGCCCCAGCATTTT.

The CDR3 DNA sequence: TGTGCCAGTAGTACAGGGTCGGGTCAGCCCCAGCATTTT. Translation gives CASSTGSGQPQHF. This chain uses TRBV19 with TRBJ1-5, with a weak D call TRBD1 (5 bases). Germline lookup yields CDR1 LNHDA and CDR2 SQIVND (reference sequence). V shed 4 bases and J shed 6 bases, with 10 bases lying between them. The CDR3 loop spans 13 amino acids.

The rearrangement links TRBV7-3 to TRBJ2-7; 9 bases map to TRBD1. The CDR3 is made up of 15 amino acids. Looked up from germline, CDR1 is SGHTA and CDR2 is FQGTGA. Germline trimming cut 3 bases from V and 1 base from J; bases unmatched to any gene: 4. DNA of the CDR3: TGTGCCAGCAGCTTCGGGACAGGGACTTCCTACGAGCAGTACTTC. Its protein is CASSFGTGTSYEQYF.

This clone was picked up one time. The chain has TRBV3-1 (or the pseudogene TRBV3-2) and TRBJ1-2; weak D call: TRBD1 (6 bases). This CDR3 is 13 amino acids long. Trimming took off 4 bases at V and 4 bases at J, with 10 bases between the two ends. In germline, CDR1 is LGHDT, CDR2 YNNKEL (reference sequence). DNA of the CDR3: TGTGCCAGCAGCCCCGGACAGTTCTATGGCTACACCTTC. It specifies CASSPGQFYGYTF.

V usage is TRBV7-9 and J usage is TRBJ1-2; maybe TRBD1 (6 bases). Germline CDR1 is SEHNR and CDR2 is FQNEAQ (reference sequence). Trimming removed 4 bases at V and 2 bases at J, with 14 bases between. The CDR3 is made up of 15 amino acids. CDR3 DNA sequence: TGTGCCAGCAGCTCCGAGGCAGGGGCGAACTATGGCTACACCTTC. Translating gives CASSSEAGANYGYTF.

CDR3 sequence: CAWTGGSWETQYF. The CDR3 DNA sequence: TGTGCCTGGACAGGGGGTAGTTGGGAGACCCAGTACTTC. The chain recombines TRBV30 with TRBJ2-5; 7 positions match TRBD1. V gave up 4 bases and J gave up 5 bases; unmatched junction bases: 7. CDR1 and CDR2 (germline): GTSNPN, SVGIG (reference sequence). The CDR3 length is 13 residues.

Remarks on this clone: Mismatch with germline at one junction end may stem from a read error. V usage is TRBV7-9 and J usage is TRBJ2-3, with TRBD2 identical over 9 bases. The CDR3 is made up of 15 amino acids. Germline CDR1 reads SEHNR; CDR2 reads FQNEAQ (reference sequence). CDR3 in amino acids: CASSIAGARIDTQYF. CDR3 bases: TGTGCCAGCAGCATAGCGGGAGCGCGGATAGATACGCAGTATTTT.

The CDR3 sequence is CASSLFMAENSYNEQFF. The CDR3 nucleotides are TGTGCCAGCAGTTTATTCATGGCGGAAAACTCCTACAATGAGCAGTTCTTC. The chain joins TRBV27 to TRBJ2-1, with D uncertain. The ends were cut back, 1 base at V and 0 bases at J, with 13 bases in the middle. From germline, CDR1 is MNHEY and CDR2 SMNVEV (reference sequence). The CDR3 consists of 17 residues.

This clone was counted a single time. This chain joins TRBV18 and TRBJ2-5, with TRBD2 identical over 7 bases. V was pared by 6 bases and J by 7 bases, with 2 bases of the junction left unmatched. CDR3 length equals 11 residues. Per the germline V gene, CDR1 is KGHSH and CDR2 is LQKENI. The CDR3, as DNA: TGTGCCAGCTCCCCGGGGGGGACCCAGTACTTC. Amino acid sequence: CASSPGGTQYF.

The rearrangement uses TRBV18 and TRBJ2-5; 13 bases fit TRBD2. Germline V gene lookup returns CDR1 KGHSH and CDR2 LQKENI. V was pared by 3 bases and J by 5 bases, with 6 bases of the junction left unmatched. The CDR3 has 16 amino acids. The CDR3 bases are TGTGCCAGCTCACCCACTAGCGGGAGGGCCTGGGAGACCCAGTACTTC. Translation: CASSPTSGRAWETQYF. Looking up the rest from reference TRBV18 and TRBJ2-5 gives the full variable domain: NAGVMQNPRHLVRRRGQEARLRCSPMKGHSHVYWYRQLPEEGLKFMVYLQKENIIDESGMPKERFSAEFPKEGPSILRIQQVVRGDSAAYFCASSPTSGRAWETQYFGPGTRLLVL.

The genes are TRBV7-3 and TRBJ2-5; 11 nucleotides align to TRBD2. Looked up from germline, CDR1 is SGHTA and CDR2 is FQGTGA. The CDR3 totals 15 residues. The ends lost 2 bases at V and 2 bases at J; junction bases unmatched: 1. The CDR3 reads CASSLGTSGQETQYF. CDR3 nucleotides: TGTGCCAGCAGCTTAGGGACTAGCGGACAAGAGACCCAGTACTTC.

The CDR3 here is CASSLSGQVLIEQFF. The DNA of the CDR3 is TGTGCCAGCAGCTTGTCCGGACAGGTCTTGATTGAGCAGTTCTTC. V and J are TRBV5-4 and TRBJ2-1, with TRBD1 identical over 7 bases. The junction had 10 bases not matched to a gene; V was cut back by 1 base and J by 9 bases. Germline CDR1 SGHNT, CDR2 YYREEE (reference sequence). This CDR3 is 15 amino acids long.

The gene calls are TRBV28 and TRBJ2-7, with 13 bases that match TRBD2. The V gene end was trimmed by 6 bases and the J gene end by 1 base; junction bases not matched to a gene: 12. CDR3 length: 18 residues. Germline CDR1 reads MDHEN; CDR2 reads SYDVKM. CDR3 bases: TGTGCCAGCAGCTCTTTTCCCGGGACTAGCGGGATATCCTACGAGCAGTACTTC. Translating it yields CASSSFPGTSGISYEQYF.

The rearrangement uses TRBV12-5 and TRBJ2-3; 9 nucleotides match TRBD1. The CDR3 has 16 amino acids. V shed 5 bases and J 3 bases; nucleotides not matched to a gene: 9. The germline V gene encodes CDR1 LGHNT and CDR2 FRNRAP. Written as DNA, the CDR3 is TGTGCTAGTGGTCTGGGGACAGGGATTTCGACAGATACGCAGTATTTT. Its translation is CASGLGTGISTDTQYF.

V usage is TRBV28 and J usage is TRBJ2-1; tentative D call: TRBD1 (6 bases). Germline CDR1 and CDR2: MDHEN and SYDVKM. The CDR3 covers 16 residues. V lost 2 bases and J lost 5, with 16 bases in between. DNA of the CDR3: TGTGCCAGCAGTTTACTCCAGGGGAGCTCTAACAATGAGCAGTTCTTC. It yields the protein CASSLLQGSSNNEQFF.

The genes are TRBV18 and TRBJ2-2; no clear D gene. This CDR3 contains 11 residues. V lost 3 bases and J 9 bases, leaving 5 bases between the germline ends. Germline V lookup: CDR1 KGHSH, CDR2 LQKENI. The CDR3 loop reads CASSPGWELFF. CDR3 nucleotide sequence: TGTGCCAGCTCACCCGGTTGGGAGCTGTTTTTT.

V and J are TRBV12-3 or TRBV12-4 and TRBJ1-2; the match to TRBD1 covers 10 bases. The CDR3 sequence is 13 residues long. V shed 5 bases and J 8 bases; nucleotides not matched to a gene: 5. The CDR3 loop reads CASSRTGGYGYTF. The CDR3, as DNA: TGTGCCAGCAGTCGGACAGGGGGTTACGGCTACACCTTC.

The CDR3: CASSEPDRRGAEAFF. DNA of the CDR3: TGTGCCAGCAGTGAACCTGACAGGCGAGGTGCTGAAGCTTTCTTT. The chain links TRBV6-1 to TRBJ1-1; D possibly corresponds to TRBD1 (6 bases). Germline assignment: CDR1 MNHNS and CDR2 SASEGT. The CDR3 loop spans 15 amino acids. Trimming stripped 2 bases from V and 6 bases from J, with 16 bases between.

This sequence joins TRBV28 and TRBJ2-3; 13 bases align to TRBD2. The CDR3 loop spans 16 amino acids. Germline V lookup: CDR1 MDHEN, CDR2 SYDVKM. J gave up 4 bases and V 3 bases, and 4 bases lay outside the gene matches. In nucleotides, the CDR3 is TGTGCCAGCAGTTTCGGGGGACTAGCGGGATCAGATACGCAGTATTTT. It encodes CASSFGGLAGSDTQYF.